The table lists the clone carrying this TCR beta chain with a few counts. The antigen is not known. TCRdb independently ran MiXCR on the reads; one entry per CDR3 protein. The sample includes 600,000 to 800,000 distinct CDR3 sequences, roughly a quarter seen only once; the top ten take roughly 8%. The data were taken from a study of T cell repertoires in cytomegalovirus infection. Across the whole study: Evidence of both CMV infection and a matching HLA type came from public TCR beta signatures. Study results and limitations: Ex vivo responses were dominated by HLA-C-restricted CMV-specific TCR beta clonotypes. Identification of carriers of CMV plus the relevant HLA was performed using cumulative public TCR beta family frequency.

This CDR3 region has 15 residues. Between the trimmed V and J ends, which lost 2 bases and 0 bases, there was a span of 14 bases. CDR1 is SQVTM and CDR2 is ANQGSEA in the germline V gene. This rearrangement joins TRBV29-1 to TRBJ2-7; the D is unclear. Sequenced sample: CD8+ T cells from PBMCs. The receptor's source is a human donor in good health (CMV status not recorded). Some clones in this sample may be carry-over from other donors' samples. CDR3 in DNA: TGCAGCGTTGAATACATGGCAGCGAGCTCCTACGAGCAGTACTTC. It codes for CSVEYMAASSYEQYF.